Presented here are 15 T cell receptor beta chains from one specimen sequenced in a study of CD8 T cells in ankylosing spondylitis. Study outcomes and limitations: Blood of patients with ankylosing spondylitis appeared to be characterized by a TCR beta motif of eight highly homologous variants.

TCRdb re-analysed the 5' RACE reads in MiXCR, keeping a single row per CDR3 protein. The sample shows some 840,000 distinct CDR3 sequences, about an eighth of them seen only once. Antigens for these TCRs are unknown. The sample taken for sequencing was blood, either unsorted or a sorted T cell fraction (not recorded which). These receptors originate from a male donor with ankylosing spondylitis.

The genes are TRBV6-2 or TRBV6-3 and TRBJ2-6; 7 nucleotides align to TRBD2. J lost 2 bases, V lost 2 bases, and 0 bases had no gene match. The germline V gene has CDR1 MNHEY and CDR2 SVGEGT. This CDR3 has 15 residues. CDR3 DNA: TGTGCCAGCAGTTACGCGGGGGCTGGGGCCAACGTCCTGACTTTC. It yields the protein CASSYAGAGANVLTF.

This chain joins TRBV15 and TRBJ2-7; 7 bases map to TRBD2. CDR1 LNHNV and CDR2 YYDKDF come from the germline V gene (reference sequence). The ends lost 0 bases at V and 4 bases at J; junction bases unmatched: 9. The CDR3 is made up of 16 amino acids. DNA for the CDR3: TGTGCCACCAGCAGAGATTGGGGAGGGGAAAGATACGAGCAGTACTTC. It is translated as CATSRDWGGERYEQYF.

Only a few counts were recorded for this clonotype. Written as DNA, the CDR3 is TGTGCCAGCAGGCGACAGGGTTTGGCAACTAATGAAAAACTGTTTTTT. This codes for CASRRQGLATNEKLFF. The chain couples TRBV6-1 to TRBJ1-4; 7 positions agree with TRBD1. This CDR3 region has 16 residues. Germline lookup yields CDR1 MNHNS and CDR2 SASEGT. Trimming removed 6 bases from V and 0 bases from J; junction bases left unmatched: 7.

This clonotype came up a few times. The chain links TRBV20-1 to TRBJ1-5; D may be TRBD1 (5 bases). Trimming pared 5 bases from V and 6 bases from J, leaving 11 bases between. CDR1 and CDR2 from the germline V gene are DFQATT and SNEGSKA (reference sequence). The CDR3 runs 12 residues. CDR3: CSAGGDSQPQHF. CDR3 nucleotide sequence: TGCAGTGCTGGGGGGGATTCTCAGCCCCAGCATTTT.

This chain links TRBV29-1 with TRBJ2-1, with 9 bases fitting TRBD2. V lost 4 bases, J lost 8 bases, and 9 bases stayed unmatched. The CDR3 has 14 amino acids. Germline V CDR1 and CDR2: SQVTM, ANQGSEA. The CDR3 region has the DNA TGCAGCGTTGGCGGGGTAGCGGGAGAATATGAGCAGTTCTTC. This encodes CSVGGVAGEYEQFF.

V gene TRBV7-2 combines with J gene TRBJ2-7; TRBD1 aligns across 8 bases. This CDR3 has 14 amino acids. J was trimmed by 3 bases and V by 5 bases; bases with no gene match: 6. Germline V gene sequence: CDR1 SGHTA, CDR2 FQGNSA. The CDR3 sequence is CASSPGQAVYEQYF. For the CDR3, the DNA is TGTGCCAGCAGCCCGGGACAGGCCGTCTACGAGCAGTACTTC.

This chain links TRBV28 with TRBJ2-1; TRBD2 matches at 11 bases. In germline, CDR1 is MDHEN, CDR2 SYDVKM. With 6 bases clipped from V and 2 bases from J, the junction kept 12 bases outside the gene matches. The CDR3 is 18 amino acids. CDR3 DNA sequence: TGTGCCAGCAGCACGTTCCTAGCGGGGGGCGGGACCTACAATGAGCAGTTCTTC. Its translation: CASSTFLAGGGTYNEQFF.

This chain joins TRBV5-1 and TRBJ2-1; D ambiguous. This CDR3 spans 13 amino acids. CDR1 and CDR2 from the germline V gene are SGHRS and YFSETQ. Deletions cut 4 bases from V and 5 bases from J, with 10 bases between. The CDR3 bases are TGCGCCAGCAGCATGACAAAGAACAATGAGCAGTTCTTC. This encodes CASSMTKNNEQFF.

The chain is built from TRBV6-2 or TRBV6-3 and TRBJ2-1; D not certain. This CDR3 region has 12 residues. Germline CDR1 MNHEY, CDR2 SVGEGT. Trimming took off 2 bases at V and 7 bases at J, with 6 bases between the two ends. CDR3 nucleotide sequence: TGTGCCAGCAGTTACAGGTTTAATGAGCAGTTCTTC. The encoded protein is CASSYRFNEQFF.

The V gene is TRBV20-1, the J gene TRBJ2-5, with 7 bases that match TRBD2. This CDR3 has 13 residues. CDR1 and CDR2 (germline): DFQATT, SNEGSKA (reference sequence). The CDR3: CSLGSSGQETQYF. CDR3 bases: TGCAGCCTAGGGTCTAGCGGTCAAGAGACCCAGTACTTC.

This clonotype was seen ten or more times. The rearrangement uses TRBV5-1 and TRBJ1-3; D remains unclear. The CDR3 totals 15 residues. Trimming took off 2 bases at V and 0 bases at J, with 9 bases between the two ends. Per germline, CDR1 SGHRS and CDR2 YFSETQ. This chain's CDR3 is CASSLNGNSGNTIYF. The CDR3 DNA is TGCGCCAGCAGCTTAAACGGTAACTCTGGAAACACCATATATTTT. The variable domain in full, completed from reference TRBV5-1 and TRBJ1-3, reads KAGVTQTPRYLIKTRGQQVTLSCSPISGHRSVSWYQQTPGQGLQFLFEYFSETQRNKGNFPGRFSGRQFSNSRSEMNVSTLELGDSALYLCASSLNGNSGNTIYFGEGSWLTVV.

The CDR3 reads CASRLGFSEAFF. In DNA form, the CDR3 reads TGTGCCAGCAGATTGGGGTTTTCTGAAGCTTTCTTT. The gene calls are TRBV6-2 or TRBV6-3 and TRBJ1-1; D is undetermined. This CDR3 spans 12 amino acids. V shed 6 bases and J shed 6 bases, with 11 bases lying between them. Germline V lookup: CDR1 MNHEY, CDR2 SVGEGT.

This clonotype was counted between two and nine times. The chain is built from TRBV7-9 and TRBJ2-1; D is ambiguous. CDR3 length: 10 amino acids. CDR1 and CDR2 from the germline V gene are SEHNR and FQNEAQ (reference sequence). V lost 5 bases and J 8 bases, leaving 4 bases between the germline ends. CDR3: CASSPYEQFF. For the CDR3, the DNA is TGTGCCAGCAGCCCATATGAGCAGTTCTTC.

The sample holds a few counts of this clonotype. This chain uses TRBV28 with TRBJ2-7; the D gene is possibly TRBD1 (6 bases). The CDR3 has 15 residues. From germline, CDR1 is MDHEN and CDR2 SYDVKM. The germline V and J ends were trimmed by 3 bases and 0 bases, with 12 bases remaining between them. The CDR3 loop is CASSFGQRSSYEQYF. CDR3 DNA sequence: TGTGCCAGCAGTTTTGGACAGCGAAGCTCCTACGAGCAGTACTTC.

This clonotype was picked up a small number of times. J is TRBJ2-7 and V is TRBV24-1, with 10 positions matching TRBD1. The junction had 10 bases not matched to a gene; V was cut back by 4 bases and J by 5 bases. Germline V gives CDR1 KGHDR, CDR2 SFDVKD. This CDR3 region has 16 residues. The CDR3 here is CATSDAGDRGAHEQYF. Written as DNA, the CDR3 is TGTGCCACCAGTGACGCAGGGGACAGGGGAGCCCACGAGCAGTACTTC.